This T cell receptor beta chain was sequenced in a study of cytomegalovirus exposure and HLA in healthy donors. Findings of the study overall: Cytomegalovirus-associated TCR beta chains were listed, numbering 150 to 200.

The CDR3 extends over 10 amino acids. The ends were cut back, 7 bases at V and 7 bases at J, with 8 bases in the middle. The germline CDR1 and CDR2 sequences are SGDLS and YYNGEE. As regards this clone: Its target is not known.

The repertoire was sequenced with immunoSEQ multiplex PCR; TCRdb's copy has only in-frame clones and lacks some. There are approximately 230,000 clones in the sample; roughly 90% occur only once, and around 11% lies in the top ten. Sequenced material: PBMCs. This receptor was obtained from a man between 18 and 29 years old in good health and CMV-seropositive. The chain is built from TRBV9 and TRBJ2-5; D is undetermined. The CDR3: CASHQRTQYF. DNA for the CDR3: TGTGCCAGCCACCAAAGGACCCAGTACTTC.